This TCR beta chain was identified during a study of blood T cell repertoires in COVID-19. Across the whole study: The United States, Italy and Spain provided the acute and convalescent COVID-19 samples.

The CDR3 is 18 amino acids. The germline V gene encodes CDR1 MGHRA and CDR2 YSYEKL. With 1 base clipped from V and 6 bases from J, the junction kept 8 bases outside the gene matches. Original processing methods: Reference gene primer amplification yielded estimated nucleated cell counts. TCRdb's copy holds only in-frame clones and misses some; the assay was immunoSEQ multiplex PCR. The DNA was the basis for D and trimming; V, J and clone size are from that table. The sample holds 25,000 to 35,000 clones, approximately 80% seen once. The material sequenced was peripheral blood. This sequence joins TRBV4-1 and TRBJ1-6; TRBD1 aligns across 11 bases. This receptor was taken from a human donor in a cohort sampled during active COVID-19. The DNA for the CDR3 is TGCGCCAGCAGCCAAGGCCGGGACAGGGGGGTAGGTAATTCACCCCTCCACTTT. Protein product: CASSQGRDRGVGNSPLHF.